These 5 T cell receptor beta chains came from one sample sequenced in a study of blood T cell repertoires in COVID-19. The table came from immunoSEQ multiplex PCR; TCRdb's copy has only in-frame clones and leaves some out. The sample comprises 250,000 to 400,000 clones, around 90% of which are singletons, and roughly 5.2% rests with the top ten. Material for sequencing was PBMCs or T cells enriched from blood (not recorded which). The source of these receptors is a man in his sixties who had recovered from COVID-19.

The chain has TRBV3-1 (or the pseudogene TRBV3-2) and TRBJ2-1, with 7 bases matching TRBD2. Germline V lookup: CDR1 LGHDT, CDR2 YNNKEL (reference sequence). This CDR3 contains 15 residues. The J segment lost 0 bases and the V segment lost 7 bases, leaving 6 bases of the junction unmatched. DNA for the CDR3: TGTGCCAGCAAACTAGCGAGGCCCTCCTACAATGAGCAGTTCTTC. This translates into CASKLARPSYNEQFF.

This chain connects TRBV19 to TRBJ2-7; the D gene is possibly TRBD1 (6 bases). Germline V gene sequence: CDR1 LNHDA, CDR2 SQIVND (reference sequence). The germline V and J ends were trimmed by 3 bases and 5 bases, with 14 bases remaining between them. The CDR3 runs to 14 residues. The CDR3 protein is CASSILAGVHEQYF. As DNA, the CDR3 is TGTGCCAGTAGTATTTTGGCAGGGGTCCACGAGCAGTACTTC. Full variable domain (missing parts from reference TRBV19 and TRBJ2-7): DGGITQSPKYLFRKEGQNVTLSCEQNLNHDAMYWYRQDPGQGLRLIYYSQIVNDFQKGDIAEGYSVSREKKESFPLTVTSAQKNPTAFYLCASSILAGVHEQYFGPGTRLTVT.

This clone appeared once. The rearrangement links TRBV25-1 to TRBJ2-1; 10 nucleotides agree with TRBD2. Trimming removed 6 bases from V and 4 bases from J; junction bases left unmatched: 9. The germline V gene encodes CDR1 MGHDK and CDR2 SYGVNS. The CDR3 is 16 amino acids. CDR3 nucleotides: TGTGCCAGCAGGCAAGCGGGAGGGCCAAAATACAATGAGCAGTTCTTC. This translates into CASRQAGGPKYNEQFF.

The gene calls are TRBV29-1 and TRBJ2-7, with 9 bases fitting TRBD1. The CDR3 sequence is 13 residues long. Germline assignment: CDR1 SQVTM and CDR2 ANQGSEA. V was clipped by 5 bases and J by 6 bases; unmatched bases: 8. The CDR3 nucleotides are TGCAGCGTTTCGACAGGGGGTATCGGCGAGCAGTACTTC. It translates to CSVSTGGIGEQYF.

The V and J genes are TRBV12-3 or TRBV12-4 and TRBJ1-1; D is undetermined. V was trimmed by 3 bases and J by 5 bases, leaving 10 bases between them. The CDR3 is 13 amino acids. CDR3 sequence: CASSFSYLTEAFF. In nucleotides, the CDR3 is TGTGCCAGCAGTTTTTCCTATCTGACTGAAGCTTTCTTT.